Listed here are 30 T cell receptor beta chains from one sample, sequenced in a study of beta chain features in type 1 diabetes. Findings of the study overall: Shorter TCRB CDR3s, moderately but significantly so, were found in Type 1 diabetes patients in all four CD4+ subsets.

No antigen has been identified for these receptors. Reverse transcription of all isolated RNA meant that expressed TCRB transcripts were sequenced. Clones were sequenced by immunoSEQ multiplex PCR, and TCRdb holds only the in-frame ones, with some missing. The sample gives 600,000 to 700,000 clones, about an eighth of which show up once; 0.095% to 0.15% is in the top ten. Sequenced input: naive CD4+ T cells from blood. The receptors derive from a man aged 25-45 years with type 1 diabetes.

This clone was seen a handful of times. J is TRBJ2-1 and V is TRBV2; 16 bases map to TRBD2. The germline V gene has CDR1 SNHLY and CDR2 FYNNEI. Germline trimming cut 7 bases from V and 0 bases from J; bases unmatched to any gene: 12. The CDR3 loop spans 20 amino acids. CDR3: CASKTGTSGGATSSYNEQFF. The CDR3 region has the DNA TGTGCCAGCAAAACCGGGACTAGCGGGGGGGCTACTAGCTCCTACAATGAGCAGTTCTTC.

The chain employs TRBV7-2 and TRBJ2-3; D gene unclear. This CDR3 region has 16 residues. Germline V gives CDR1 SGHTA, CDR2 FQGNSA. Trimming left V 5 bases short and J 0 bases short, with 15 bases between. The CDR3 loop is CASSRIRALSTDTQYF. The CDR3 coding sequence is TGTGCCAGCAGCAGAATCCGGGCCCTAAGCACAGATACGCAGTATTTT.

This clone was detected a few times. J is TRBJ1-6 and V is TRBV14; D is ambiguous. Deletions cut 3 bases from V and 8 bases from J, with 14 bases between. This CDR3 has 15 amino acids. From germline, CDR1 is SGHDN and CDR2 FVKESK. The CDR3 protein is CASSHLTGFDSPLHF. The CDR3 region has the DNA TGTGCCAGCAGCCATTTGACCGGTTTTGATTCACCCCTCCACTTT.

This rearrangement joins TRBV20-1 to TRBJ1-2, with D uncertain. The CDR3 contains 9 residues. Looked up from germline, CDR1 is DFQATT and CDR2 is SNEGSKA (reference sequence). V was trimmed by 6 bases and J by 8 bases, leaving 7 bases between them. The CDR3 here is CSAGQGYTF. CDR3 bases: TGCAGTGCCGGTCAGGGCTACACCTTC.

This clone appeared a few times. The V and J genes are TRBV7-2 and TRBJ2-7, with TRBD1 matching over 9 bases. Germline V lookup: CDR1 SGHTA, CDR2 FQGNSA. CDR3 length: 15 residues. V dropped 4 bases and J dropped 5; count of bases not matched to a gene: 9. CDR3 DNA: TGTGCCAGCAGCTCGTCCGGGACAGGGAGCAACGAGCAGTACTTC. Its protein is CASSSSGTGSNEQYF.

This clone was counted between two and nine times. The rearrangement uses TRBV27 and TRBJ2-6; no reliable D call. The CDR3 runs 15 residues. The germline V and J ends were trimmed by 3 bases and 1 base, with 7 bases remaining between them. Per germline, CDR1 MNHEY and CDR2 SMNVEV (reference sequence). The CDR3: CASSFGRSGANVLTF. The CDR3 DNA reads TGTGCCAGCAGTTTTGGCAGGTCTGGGGCCAACGTCCTGACTTTC.

V usage is TRBV9 and J usage is TRBJ1-2, with 8 bases matching TRBD1. The CDR3 is made up of 12 amino acids. Germline lookup yields CDR1 SGDLS and CDR2 YYNGEE. With 9 bases clipped from V and 3 bases from J, the junction kept 4 bases outside the gene matches. The CDR3 DNA is TGTGCCATCCAACAGGGGGACTATGGCTACACCTTC. It codes for CAIQQGDYGYTF.

V usage is TRBV6-5 and J usage is TRBJ1-1; D is unresolved. CDR3 length: 13 amino acids. V was clipped by 6 bases and J by 0 bases, with 8 bases between them. Germline V CDR1 and CDR2: MNHEY, SVGAGI. CDR3: CASRHGMNTEAFF. In DNA form, the CDR3 reads TGTGCCAGCAGACACGGAATGAACACTGAAGCTTTCTTT.

This clone was found a few times. The rearrangement uses TRBV18 and TRBJ2-1, with 7 positions matching TRBD2. Germline lookup yields CDR1 KGHSH and CDR2 LQKENI. The V gene end was trimmed by 0 bases and the J gene end by 9 bases; junction bases not matched to a gene: 5. This CDR3 region has 14 residues. CDR3 bases: TGTGCCAGCTCACCACCGGGGAGGGAGGGTGAGCAGTTCTTC. Amino acids: CASSPPGREGEQFF. Drawing the rest from reference TRBV18 and TRBJ2-1, the complete variable domain is NAGVMQNPRHLVRRRGQEARLRCSPMKGHSHVYWYRQLPEEGLKFMVYLQKENIIDESGMPKERFSAEFPKEGPSILRIQQVVRGDSAAYFCASSPPGREGEQFFGPGTRLTVL.

The CDR3 is CASSQGHVYGYTF. The CDR3 bases are TGTGCCAGCAGTCAGGGGCATGTCTATGGCTACACCTTC. The V and J genes are TRBV2 and TRBJ1-2, with D perhaps TRBD1 (6 bases). Germline V CDR1 and CDR2: SNHLY, FYNNEI. Trimming cost V 5 bases and J 4 bases, with 11 bases left between them. This CDR3 comprises 13 residues.

The gene calls are TRBV6-1 and TRBJ2-3; D call uncertain. V was shortened by 7 bases and J by 0 bases, with 8 bases between the two germline ends. This CDR3 region has 13 residues. Germline V gene sequence: CDR1 MNHNS, CDR2 SASEGT. The CDR3 DNA is TGTGCCAGCATGCTCCCTAGCACAGATACGCAGTATTTT. It encodes CASMLPSTDTQYF.

The chain recombines TRBV25-1 with TRBJ1-2, with a possible D match to TRBD1 (5 bases). Germline lookup yields CDR1 MGHDK and CDR2 SYGVNS. This CDR3 has 15 amino acids. The ends were cut back, 7 bases at V and 9 bases at J, with 24 bases in the middle. This CDR3 is CASIGRGPHQGRYTF. The CDR3 nucleotides are TGTGCCAGCATAGGGCGAGGCCCTCACCAGGGACGCTACACCTTC.

This clone was picked up a small number of times. The chain is built from TRBV7-2 and TRBJ2-5; D may match TRBD1 or TRBD2 (5 bases each). V lost 5 bases to trimming and J lost 5 bases, with 15 bases between them. CDR3 size: 14 residues. Germline CDR1 is SGHTA and CDR2 is FQGNSA. In DNA form, the CDR3 reads TGTGCCAGCAGCATGGGGGATCTTCGGGAGACCCAGTACTTC. Translation: CASSMGDLRETQYF.

This chain uses TRBV18 with TRBJ1-5; D is ambiguous. There are 15 residues in the CDR3. V gave up 3 bases and J gave up 7 bases, with 16 bases separating them. The germline gives CDR1 KGHSH, CDR2 LQKENI. The CDR3, as DNA: TGTGCCAGCTCACCGATTATGGGCGGAGGACAGCCCCAGCATTTT. Translation: CASSPIMGGGQPQHF.

This clone was found a few times. J is TRBJ2-6 and V is TRBV6-1; a possible D gene is TRBD1 (5 bases). The CDR3 consists of 17 residues. CDR1 MNHNS and CDR2 SASEGT come from the germline V gene. With 4 bases removed from V and 1 base from J, the gap between germline ends came to 14 bases. CDR3 coding DNA: TGTGCCAGCAGTGTCAACAGGATAAATTCTGGGGCCAACGTCCTGACTTTC. Translated: CASSVNRINSGANVLTF.

This clone has just a few counts. The V and J genes are TRBV4-3 and TRBJ1-5, with a possible D match to TRBD1 (5 bases). Germline CDR1 is LGHNA and CDR2 is YSLEER. The CDR3 is 15 residues long. The V gene lost 0 bases and the J gene lost 7 bases, with 13 bases spanning the gap. The CDR3 DNA is TGCGCCAGCAGCCAAGATAGCGGAGAGGGGCAGCCCCAGCATTTT. Translating it yields CASSQDSGEGQPQHF.

A few counts support this clone. The chain carries TRBV4-3 and TRBJ1-2; TRBD1 agrees at 7 bases. Germline V gene data show CDR1 as LGHNA and CDR2 as YSLEER. The CDR3 extends over 16 amino acids. Losses at the gene ends were 0 bases for V and 8 bases for J; bases not matched to a gene: 12. This CDR3 reads CASSQDGAGGKWGYTF. DNA of the CDR3: TGCGCCAGCAGCCAAGATGGGGCAGGGGGGAAGTGGGGCTACACCTTC.

The CDR3 here is CASSSPGQAYNEQFF. The CDR3 nucleotides read TGTGCCAGCAGCTCCCCGGGACAGGCCTACAATGAGCAGTTCTTC. The chain carries TRBV7-9 and TRBJ2-1; 8 bases map to TRBD1. Trimming removed 4 bases from V and 2 bases from J; junction bases left unmatched: 4. This CDR3 contains 15 residues. Germline V gene data show CDR1 as SEHNR and CDR2 as FQNEAQ (reference sequence).

CDR3 sequence (DNA): TGTGCCAGCAGAGGGGTCTCTGGGGCCAACGTCCTGACTTTC. Encoded protein: CASRGVSGANVLTF. The genes are TRBV6-5 and TRBJ2-6; D might be TRBD1 (5 bases). The CDR3 totals 14 residues. Germline V gene lookup returns CDR1 MNHEY and CDR2 SVGAGI. V lost 6 bases, J lost 0 bases, and 6 bases lay in between.

V gene TRBV25-1 combines with J gene TRBJ2-3; 8 bases are a match to TRBD2. CDR1 is MGHDK, CDR2 SYGVNS, per germline. The ends lost 4 bases at V and 3 bases at J; junction bases unmatched: 6. This CDR3 contains 15 residues. CDR3 in DNA: TGTGCCAGCAGTGGTTTAGCGGGGTATACAGATACGCAGTATTTT. Its translation: CASSGLAGYTDTQYF.

V gene TRBV5-6 combines with J gene TRBJ1-1, with D maybe TRBD1 (5 bases). CDR3 length: 14 residues. V shed 4 bases and J shed 10 bases, with 20 bases lying between them. Germline CDR1 is SGHDT and CDR2 is YYEEEE. The CDR3 spells CASSPGTLGPGAFF. CDR3 nucleotide sequence: TGTGCCAGCAGCCCCGGGACGTTGGGCCCCGGAGCTTTCTTT.

The chain employs TRBV9 and TRBJ1-6; D not certain. This CDR3 has 15 amino acids. Germline V gives CDR1 SGDLS, CDR2 YYNGEE. Trimming took 5 bases from V and 6 from J, leaving 15 bases between them. The CDR3 bases are TGTGCCAGCAGTGTCATGTCGGGAGGTAATTCACCCCTCCACTTT. Translating gives CASSVMSGGNSPLHF.

The chain carries TRBV5-6 and TRBJ2-7, with 10 bases fitting TRBD2. In germline, CDR1 is SGHDT, CDR2 YYEEEE. The CDR3 length is 17 residues. The trim removed 4 bases at V and 0 bases at J, leaving 10 bases unmatched. CDR3 in amino acids: CASSPVLSGGPSYEQYF. The CDR3 region has the DNA TGTGCCAGCAGCCCGGTCCTTAGCGGGGGGCCCTCCTACGAGCAGTACTTC.

This clone has a handful of counts. V and J are TRBV7-8 and TRBJ2-3, with D perhaps matching TRBD1 or TRBD2 (5 bases each). This CDR3 spans 15 amino acids. Trimming removed 5 bases from V and 1 base from J, with 13 bases in between. CDR1 and CDR2 from the germline V gene are SGHVS and FQNEAQ. In DNA, the CDR3 is TGTGCCAGCAGCCCCCCGGGACGCGGCACAGATACGCAGTATTTT. Encoded protein: CASSPPGRGTDTQYF.

This sequence joins TRBV5-1 and TRBJ1-2; D possibly corresponds to TRBD1 (5 bases). Between the trimmed V and J ends, which lost 7 bases and 2 bases, there was a span of 12 bases. Germline-derived CDR1 and CDR2 are SGHRS and YFSETQ. This CDR3 is built from 13 residues. The CDR3 region is CASSRGENYGYTF. The DNA for the CDR3 is TGCGCCAGCTCCAGAGGGGAGAACTATGGCTACACCTTC.

In this sample, this clone turned up a few times. J is TRBJ1-6 and V is TRBV6-5; the D gene is possibly TRBD1 (5 bases). The CDR3 has 16 residues. Germline-derived CDR1 and CDR2 are MNHEY and SVGAGI. V dropped 1 base and J dropped 6 bases, with 13 bases sitting between them. In DNA, the CDR3 is TGTGCCAGCAGTTACTTTGGGGCCGGTGGTAATTCACCCCTCCACTTT. Its translation: CASSYFGAGGNSPLHF.

This chain connects TRBV7-2 to TRBJ1-6; D remains unclear. Germline V gene lookup returns CDR1 SGHTA and CDR2 FQGNSA. Trimming stripped 3 bases from V and 9 bases from J, with 6 bases between. CDR3 size: 12 residues. Written as DNA, the CDR3 is TGTGCCAGCAGCTTCTGGAGTTCACCCCTCCACTTT. Translating gives CASSFWSSPLHF.

Note on this clone: The sample has other DNA sequences that encode this CDR3 too. The chain links TRBV9 to TRBJ2-2; the D gene is possibly TRBD1 (6 bases). This CDR3 contains 14 residues. With 2 bases removed from V and 2 bases from J, the gap between germline ends came to 7 bases. Germline V gene data show CDR1 as SGDLS and CDR2 as YYNGEE. The CDR3 sequence: CASSVDSNTGELFF. In DNA, the CDR3 is TGTGCCAGCAGCGTGGACAGTAACACCGGGGAGCTGTTTTTT.

V gene TRBV19 combines with J gene TRBJ1-5; D is unresolved. The length of the CDR3 is 15 residues. Germline lookup yields CDR1 LNHDA and CDR2 SQIVND (reference sequence). Trimming shortened V by 10 bases and J by 1 base, and 17 bases separated the two germline ends. This CDR3 reads CATNRAPSSNQPQHF. The CDR3 bases are TGTGCCACCAACCGGGCCCCCTCGAGCAATCAGCCCCAGCATTTT.

This clone showed up just a few times. The chain couples TRBV2 to TRBJ1-2; unclear D gene. Trimming took off 6 bases at V and 6 bases at J, with 14 bases between the two ends. The germline CDR1 and CDR2 sequences are SNHLY and FYNNEI. The CDR3 runs to 13 residues. The CDR3, as DNA: TGTGCCAGCAGCCCCAATACTGGGCATGGCTACACCTTC. Its translation is CASSPNTGHGYTF.